The 14 T cell receptor beta chains given below trace back to one sample, sequenced in a study of blood T cell repertoires in COVID-19 (TCRdb year 2020). The method behind the library was the immunoSEQ multiplex PCR assay. TCRdb limited this immuneACCESS table to in-frame rearrangements with V and J called. A share of clones is missing; checked studies link under half to unresolved V genes, and the rest is unexplained. This sample holds some 350,000 clones; 65% to 85% were observed only once. The top ten hold around 3% of the sample. Specimen: peripheral blood. These receptors came from a man younger than 40 with active or convalescent COVID-19.

The chain uses TRBV2 and TRBJ1-2; D ambiguous. V was shortened by 1 base and J by 2 bases, with 11 bases between the two germline ends. Germline-derived CDR1 and CDR2 are SNHLY and FYNNEI. The CDR3 loop spans 15 amino acids. CDR3 DNA sequence: TGTGCCAGCAGTGAAGGGAGGACTGGGAACTATGGCTACACCTTC. Protein product: CASSEGRTGNYGYTF.

The chain recombines TRBV30 with TRBJ2-7; a possible D gene is TRBD2 (6 bases). V dropped 0 bases and J dropped 4 bases, with 13 bases sitting between them. Germline V gives CDR1 GTSNPN, CDR2 SVGIG (reference sequence). CDR3 size: 14 residues. In nucleotides, the CDR3 is TGTGCCTGGAGTGTGGGGACGGAGGGGTACGAGCAGTACTTC. Protein: CAWSVGTEGYEQYF.

The chain recombines TRBV5-1 with TRBJ1-2; 7 nucleotides line up with TRBD1. This CDR3 contains 16 residues. V trimming: 4 bases; J trimming: 1 base; junction bases outside the gene matches: 10. Germline V gene lookup returns CDR1 SGHRS and CDR2 YFSETQ. The CDR3 here is CASSRSGTEFNYGYTF. The CDR3 DNA follows: TGCGCCAGCAGCCGGTCCGGGACAGAATTTAACTATGGCTACACCTTC.

The V gene is TRBV4-3, the J gene TRBJ2-2, with 9 bases aligning to TRBD1. V was clipped by 2 bases and J by 6 bases; unmatched bases: 13. CDR3 size: 18 residues. The germline gives CDR1 LGHNA, CDR2 YSLEER. The CDR3 here is CASSQFPSGTGLAGELFF. CDR3 coding DNA: TGCGCCAGCAGCCAATTCCCCTCCGGGACAGGGCTCGCCGGGGAGCTGTTTTTT.

Remarks on this clone: This same CDR3 is encoded by further DNA sequences in the sample. This sequence joins TRBV5-4 and TRBJ2-7, with TRBD2 identical over 7 bases. V lost 0 bases to trimming and J lost 2 bases; unmatched junction nucleotides: 2. The CDR3 runs 14 residues. Germline V CDR1 and CDR2: SGHNT, YYREEE (reference sequence). The CDR3 DNA reads TGTGCCAGCAGCTTGGCGGGACTAACCTACGAGCAGTACTTC. Translated: CASSLAGLTYEQYF.

The rearrangement uses TRBV27 and TRBJ1-5, with TRBD1 matching 8 bases. This CDR3 spans 16 amino acids. V gave up 2 bases and J gave up 7 bases; unmatched junction bases: 10. Germline V lookup: CDR1 MNHEY, CDR2 SMNVEV (reference sequence). The CDR3: CASSLRSQGAGQPQHF. CDR3 DNA sequence: TGTGCCAGCAGTTTACGTTCCCAGGGGGCGGGACAGCCCCAGCATTTT.

The sample holds one count of this clone. V gene TRBV7-9 combines with J gene TRBJ1-5; 7 bases fit TRBD1. There are 13 residues in the CDR3. Trimming removed 7 bases from V and 4 bases from J; junction bases left unmatched: 4. The germline CDR1 and CDR2 sequences are SEHNR and FQNEAQ (reference sequence). This CDR3 reads CASTGDSNQPQHF. In nucleotides, the CDR3 is TGTGCCAGCACTGGGGACAGTAATCAGCCCCAGCATTTT.

The chain couples TRBV29-1 to TRBJ2-2; D might be TRBD1 (6 bases). Germline V lookup: CDR1 SQVTM, CDR2 ANQGSEA. The CDR3 is 13 residues long. V was cut by 4 bases and J by 4 bases, with 10 bases left in between. CDR3 in amino acids: CSVVVRGTGELFF. The CDR3 region has the DNA TGCAGCGTTGTTGTCAGGGGCACCGGGGAGCTGTTTTTT.

This clone was seen many times. The chain joins TRBV7-6 to TRBJ2-1; no clear D gene. V lost 2 bases and J 2 bases, leaving 7 bases between the germline ends. Germline assignment: CDR1 SGHVS and CDR2 FNYEAQ. The CDR3 is 14 residues long. As DNA, the CDR3 is TGTGCCAGCAGCTTAACCACTGCCTACAATGAGCAGTTCTTC. Amino acid sequence: CASSLTTAYNEQFF.

The chain links TRBV13 to TRBJ2-3, with TRBD2 matching 11 bases. The CDR3 extends over 18 amino acids. J was trimmed by 0 bases and V by 5 bases; bases with no gene match: 10. CDR1 PRHDT and CDR2 FYEKMQ come from the germline V gene (reference sequence). The CDR3 loop reads CASSISGTSGLSTDTQYF. The CDR3 DNA is TGTGCCAGCAGCATCTCCGGGACTAGCGGCCTCAGCACAGATACGCAGTATTTT. The full variable domain, with the rest looked up from reference TRBV13 and TRBJ2-3, is AAGVIQSPRHLIKEKRETATLKCYPIPRHDTVYWYQQGPGQDPQFLISFYEKMQSDKGSIPDRFSAQQFSDYHSELNMSSLELGDSALYFCASSISGTSGLSTDTQYFGPGTRLTVL.

The V and J genes are TRBV21-1 and TRBJ2-7; the table's TRBD1 call for D was not verified on the DNA. TRBV21-1 corresponds to a pseudogene. CDR3 length equals 14 residues. CDR3 sequence: CASSNRDRNTEQYF. Here the CDR3 DNA reads TGTGCCAGCAGCAACCGGGACAGAAATACCGAGCAGTACTTC.

This clone was counted ten times or more. V and J are TRBV19 and TRBJ2-1, with D possibly matching TRBD1 (7 bases). Trimming shortened V by 8 bases and J by 7 bases, and 15 bases separated the two germline ends. The CDR3 contains 13 residues. Germline V gene data show CDR1 as LNHDA and CDR2 as SQIVND (reference sequence). This chain's CDR3 is CASPRTGGNEQFF. In DNA, the CDR3 is TGTGCCAGTCCTCGGACAGGAGGGAATGAGCAGTTCTTC.

This chain uses TRBV4-2 with TRBJ2-7, with D possibly TRBD1 on 6 matching bases. Germline V gene data show CDR1 as LGHNA and CDR2 as YNFKEQ. The CDR3 contains 15 residues. Trimming shortened V by 0 bases and J by 6 bases, and 15 bases separated the two germline ends. Here the CDR3 reads CASSQDLPGAGEQYF. The CDR3 DNA reads as TGTGCCAGCAGCCAAGATCTTCCAGGGGCGGGCGAGCAGTACTTC.

This chain uses TRBV6-5 with TRBJ2-7, with unresolved D. The CDR3 totals 11 residues. CDR1 is MNHEY and CDR2 is SVGAGI in the germline V gene. The V gene lost 6 bases and the J gene lost 4 bases, with 7 bases spanning the gap. The CDR3 is CASRRDYEQYF. In DNA, the CDR3 is TGTGCCAGCAGACGAGATTACGAGCAGTACTTC.